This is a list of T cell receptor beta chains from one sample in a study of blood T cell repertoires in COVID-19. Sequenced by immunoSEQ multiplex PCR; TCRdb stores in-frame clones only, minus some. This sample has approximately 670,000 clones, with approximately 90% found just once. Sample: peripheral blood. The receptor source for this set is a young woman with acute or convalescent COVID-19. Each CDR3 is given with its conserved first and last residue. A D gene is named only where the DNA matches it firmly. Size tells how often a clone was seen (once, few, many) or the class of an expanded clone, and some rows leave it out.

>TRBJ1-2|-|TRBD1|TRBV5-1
CASSLRQGNGYTF
TGCGCCAGCAGCCTACGACAGGGGAATGGCTACACCTTC
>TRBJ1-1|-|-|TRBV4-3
CASSQDTGWGNTEAFF
TGCGCCAGCAGCCAAGACACAGGGTGGGGGAACACTGAAGCTTTCTTT
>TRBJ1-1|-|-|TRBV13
CASSSVTGNTEAFF
TGTGCCAGCAGCTCCGTGACAGGGAACACTGAAGCTTTCTTT
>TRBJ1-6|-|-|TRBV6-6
CASSRKPLSSPLHF
TGTGCCAGCAGCAGGAAACCTTTAAGTTCACCCCTCCACTTT
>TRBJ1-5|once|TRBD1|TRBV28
CASSSSTGGYQPQHF
TGTGCCAGCAGTTCCTCAACAGGGGGCTATCAGCCCCAGCATTTT
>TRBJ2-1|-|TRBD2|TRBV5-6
CASSLVSAGDYNEQFF
TGTGCCAGCAGCTTGGTCTCAGCGGGGGATTACAATGAGCAGTTCTTC
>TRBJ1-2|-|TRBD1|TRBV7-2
CASSLHGTGAYGYTF
TGTGCCAGCAGCCTACACGGGACAGGGGCCTATGGCTACACCTTC
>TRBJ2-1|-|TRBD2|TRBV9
CASSVPGLAGGPGEQFF
TGTGCCAGCAGCGTCCCGGGACTAGCGGGGGGGCCGGGGGAGCAGTTCTTC
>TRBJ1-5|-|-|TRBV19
CASSITDQPQHF
TGTGCCAGTAGTATCACGGATCAGCCCCAGCATTTT
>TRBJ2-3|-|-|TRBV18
CASSLTSTDTQYF
TGTGCCAGCTCACTGACTAGCACAGATACGCAGTATTTT
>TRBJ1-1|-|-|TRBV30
CAWSVRLGNTEAFF
TGTGCCTGGAGTGTGCGACTGGGGAACACTGAAGCTTTCTTT
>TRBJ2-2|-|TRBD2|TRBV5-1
CASRIGPGLAEGGGELFF
TGCGCCAGCCGTATAGGACCGGGACTAGCTGAGGGAGGCGGGGAGCTGTTTTTT
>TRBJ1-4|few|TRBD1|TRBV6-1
CASSEFPGTGDQGKLFF
TGTGCCAGCAGTGAATTCCCCGGGACAGGGGATCAGGGGAAACTGTTTTTT
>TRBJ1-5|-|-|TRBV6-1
CASSETGGNQPQHF
TGTGCCAGCAGTGAAACGGGTGGCAATCAGCCCCAGCATTTT
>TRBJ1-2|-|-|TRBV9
CASSDARDIQYGYTF
TGTGCCAGCAGCGACGCCAGGGACATTCAGTATGGCTACACCTTC
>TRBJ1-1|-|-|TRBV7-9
CASSSGTRAFF
TGTGCCAGCAGCTCGGGGACACGTGCTTTCTTT
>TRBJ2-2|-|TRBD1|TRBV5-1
CASSLVGGGTGELFF
TGCGCCAGCAGCTTGGTAGGGGGCGGAACCGGGGAGCTGTTTTTT
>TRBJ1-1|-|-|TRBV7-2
CASSLGGPRGVTEAFF
TGTGCCAGCAGCTTAGGAGGACCCCGGGGGGTCACTGAAGCTTTCTTT
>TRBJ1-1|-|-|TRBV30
CAWRNTGNTEAFF
TGTGCCTGGAGAAATACAGGGAACACTGAAGCTTTCTTT
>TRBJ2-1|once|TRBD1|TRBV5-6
CASSLLTGTGVGEQFF
TGTGCCAGCAGCTTGTTAACCGGGACAGGGGTAGGTGAGCAGTTCTTC
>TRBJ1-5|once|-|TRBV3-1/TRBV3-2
CASSQGARQPQHF
TGTGCCAGCAGCCAGGGGGCGAGGCAGCCCCAGCATTTT
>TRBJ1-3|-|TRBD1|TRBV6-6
CASRTGQALGGIYF
TGTGCCAGCAGGACCGGACAGGCCCTGGGTGGCATATATTTT
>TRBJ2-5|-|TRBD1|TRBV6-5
CASSYRTGVPQETQYF
TGTGCCAGCAGTTACCGAACAGGGGTCCCCCAAGAGACCCAGTACTTC
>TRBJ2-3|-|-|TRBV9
CASSVDGGVDTQYF
TGTGCCAGCAGCGTAGACGGGGGTGTGGATACGCAGTATTTT
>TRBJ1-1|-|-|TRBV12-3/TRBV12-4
CATARGNTEAFF
TGTGCCACCGCCAGGGGAAACACTGAAGCTTTCTTT
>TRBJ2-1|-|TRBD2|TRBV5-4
CASSTRTSGVGEQFF
TGTGCCAGCAGCACCCGGACTAGCGGGGTGGGTGAGCAGTTCTTC
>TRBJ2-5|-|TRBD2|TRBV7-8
CASSLERLAGKETQYF
TGTGCCAGCAGCTTAGAACGACTAGCGGGGAAAGAGACCCAGTACTTC
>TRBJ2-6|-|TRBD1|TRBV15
CATSEGGADGANVLTF
TGTGCCACCAGCGAAGGGGGCGCAGATGGGGCCAACGTCCTGACTTTC
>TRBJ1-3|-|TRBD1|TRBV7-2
CASSLSRGRNTIYF
TGTGCCAGCAGCTTATCCAGGGGGCGAAACACCATATATTTT
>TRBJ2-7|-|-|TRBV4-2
CASSQGWRGPDSYEQYF
TGTGCCAGCAGCCAGGGCTGGCGGGGGCCGGACTCCTACGAGCAGTACTTC
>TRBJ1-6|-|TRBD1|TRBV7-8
CASSLARGQGGSPLHF
TGTGCCAGCAGCTTAGCTCGGGGACAGGGGGGTTCACCCCTCCACTTT
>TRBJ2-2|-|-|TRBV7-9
CASSLGGAVLTGELFF
TGTGCCAGCAGCTTAGGGGGAGCCGTGCTTACCGGGGAGCTGTTTTTT
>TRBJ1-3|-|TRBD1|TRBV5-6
CASSSGTGISGNTIYF
TGTGCCAGCAGCTCCGGGACAGGTATCTCTGGAAACACCATATATTTT
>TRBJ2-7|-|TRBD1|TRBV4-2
CASSQGTGLYEQYF
TGTGCCAGCAGCCAAGGGACAGGGCTCTACGAGCAGTACTTC
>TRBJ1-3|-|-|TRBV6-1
CASSEFRVSGNTIYF
TGTGCCAGCAGTGAATTCAGGGTCTCCGGAAACACCATATATTTT
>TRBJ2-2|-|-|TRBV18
CASSPIWQTTNTGELFF
TGTGCCAGCTCACCAATATGGCAGACTACGAACACCGGGGAGCTGTTTTTT
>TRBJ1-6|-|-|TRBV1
CTSSPQEGAGNSPLHF
TGCACCAGCAGCCCCCAAGAAGGGGCCGGCAATTCACCCCTCCACTTT
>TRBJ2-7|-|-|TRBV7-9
CATGAYEQYF
TGTGCCACAGGGGCCTACGAGCAGTACTTC
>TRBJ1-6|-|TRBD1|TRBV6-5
CASSYTGGSPLHF
TGTGCCAGCAGTTACACAGGGGGCTCACCCCTCCACTTT
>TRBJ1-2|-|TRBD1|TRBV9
CASSGDRGFYGYTF
TGTGCCAGCAGCGGGGACAGGGGGTTCTATGGCTACACCTTC
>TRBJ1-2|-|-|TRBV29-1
CSVVTGSNYGYTF
TGCAGCGTTGTGACAGGCTCTAACTATGGCTACACCTTC
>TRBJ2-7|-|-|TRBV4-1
CASSQEGGAGYFEVYEQYF
TGCGCCAGCAGCCAAGAGGGGGGGGCGGGGTACTTCGAAGTCTACGAGCAGTACTTC
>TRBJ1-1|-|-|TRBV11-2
CASRGRGGEAFF
TGTGCCAGCAGGGGGAGAGGGGGTGAAGCTTTCTTT
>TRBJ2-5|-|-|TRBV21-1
CASSRRAGEETQYF
TGTGCCAGCAGCCGCAGGGCGGGGGAAGAGACCCAGTACTTC
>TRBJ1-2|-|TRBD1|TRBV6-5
CASSYSGRGLEGYTF
TGTGCCAGCAGTTACTCGGGCAGGGGGCTTGAGGGCTACACCTTC
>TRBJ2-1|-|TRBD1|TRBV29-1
CSVDPGQGNNEQFF
TGCAGCGTTGACCCAGGACAGGGGAACAATGAGCAGTTCTTC
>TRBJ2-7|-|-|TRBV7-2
CASSDWIAYEQYF
TGTGCCAGCAGCGACTGGATAGCCTACGAGCAGTACTTC
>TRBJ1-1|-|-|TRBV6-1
CASSEGTLGNTEAFF
TGTGCCAGCAGTGAGGGCACCCTCGGGAACACTGAAGCTTTCTTT
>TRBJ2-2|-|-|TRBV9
CASSHQAVPGELFF
TGTGCCAGCAGCCATCAAGCGGTCCCCGGGGAGCTGTTTTTT
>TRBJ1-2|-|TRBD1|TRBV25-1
CASKFGTGLGGGYTF
TGTGCCAGCAAATTTGGGACAGGGTTAGGGGGTGGCTACACCTTC
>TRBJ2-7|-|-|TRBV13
CASSLRGKILLYEQYF
TGTGCCAGCAGCTTGAGAGGGAAGATACTTCTCTACGAGCAGTACTTC
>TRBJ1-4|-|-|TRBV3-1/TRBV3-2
CASSQDGRGTNEKLFF
TGTGCCAGCAGCCAAGACGGGAGGGGCACTAATGAAAAACTGTTTTTT
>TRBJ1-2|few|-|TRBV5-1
CASSLWGVDYGYTF
TGCGCCAGCAGCTTGTGGGGGGTGGACTATGGCTACACCTTC
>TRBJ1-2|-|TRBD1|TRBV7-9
CASSLRDSTNLDGYTF
TGTGCCAGCAGCTTAAGGGACAGCACCAATTTGGATGGCTACACCTTC